Here is one T cell receptor (beta chain) with its context. Its antigen is undetermined. Trimming stripped 3 bases from V and 4 bases from J, with 7 bases between. This CDR3 is built from 13 residues. CDR1 is SGHTA, CDR2 FQGNSA, per germline. The sample belongs to a study of CD8 T cells in ankylosing spondylitis. The study, taken as a whole, reports: For ankylosing spondylitis blood, a TCR beta motif of under 10 highly homologous variants appeared characteristic.

TCRdb re-called the 5' RACE reads with MiXCR, one entry per CDR3 protein. The sample records around 770,000 distinct CDR3 sequences, around 11% being singletons. The specimen sequenced was blood, either unsorted or a sorted T cell fraction (not recorded which). The chain employs TRBV7-2 and TRBJ2-1, with D unclear. The receptor comes from a male donor with ankylosing spondylitis. CDR3 DNA sequence: TGTGCCAGCAGCTTTGACAAATACAATGAGCAGTTCTTC. Protein product: CASSFDKYNEQFF.